What follows are 22 T cell receptor beta chains derived from one specimen sequenced in a study of spatial heterogeneity in lung cancer (dated 2019 in TCRdb). Reading the label with the study, this specimen's time point is: blood at routine non-recurrence follow-up after resection. To prepare the library, 5' RACE was applied. Sequencing was carried out with a NextSeq 500. TCRdb's own reprocessing of the public reads used fastp at Q25 and MiXCR and kept productive beta chains. CDR3 protein sequences are deduplicated, and each keeps its most common genes and DNA. Present in this sample are under 25,000 distinct CDR3 sequences, more than 8.5% of which were seen just once. The top ten constitute 36% of the sample. Source: PBMCs, taken at follow-up. These receptors all stem from a female donor with early-stage non-small cell lung cancer.

By share of the sample, this clonotype is medium-sized (0.01 to 0.1%). V gene TRBV6-4 combines with J gene TRBJ2-3; D possibly matches TRBD1 or TRBD2 (5 bases each). The length of the CDR3 is 15 residues. Germline lookup yields CDR1 MRHNA and CDR2 SNTAGT. V was trimmed by 0 bases and J by 1 base, leaving 8 bases between them. The CDR3 sequence is CASSDSRGGTDTQYF. CDR3 DNA sequence: TGTGCCAGCAGTGACTCGAGGGGCGGCACAGATACGCAGTATTTT.

This clonotype was seen more than once but under ten times. This chain joins TRBV15 and TRBJ2-4; D is perhaps TRBD1 (6 bases). CDR1 and CDR2 (germline): LNHNV, YYDKDF (reference sequence). V lost 7 bases to trimming and J lost 4 bases, with 14 bases between them. The CDR3 contains 14 residues. CDR3 in DNA: TGTGCCACCACACCAAGGGGGATTAAAAACATTCAGTACTTC. It codes for CATTPRGIKNIQYF.

This clonotype was counted many times. The rearrangement joins TRBV6-5 to TRBJ1-1; no definite D call. Germline-derived CDR1 and CDR2 are MNHEY and SVGAGI. The germline V and J ends were trimmed by 2 bases and 2 bases, with 6 bases remaining between them. The CDR3 sequence is 13 residues long. In nucleotides, the CDR3 is TGTGCCAGCAGTTACAGAGGAAACACTGAAGCTTTCTTT. It yields the protein CASSYRGNTEAFF.

This clonotype has a count of ten or more. The CDR3 DNA reads as TGTGCCAGCAGCCAAAGGGGAAACAGGGACCGTGGCTACACCTTC. Amino acids: CASSQRGNRDRGYTF. The chain is built from TRBV4-2 and TRBJ1-2; D may be TRBD1 (6 bases). The CDR3 sequence is 15 residues long. Trimming shortened V by 2 bases and J by 7 bases, and 17 bases separated the two germline ends. Germline lookup yields CDR1 LGHNA and CDR2 YNFKEQ.

In its sample, this clonotype was seen many times. The chain uses TRBV24-1 and TRBJ2-1; D is possibly TRBD2 (6 bases). This CDR3 is built from 12 residues. CDR1 is KGHDR and CDR2 is SFDVKD in the germline V gene. The V gene lost 5 bases and the J gene lost 6 bases, with 7 bases spanning the gap. The CDR3 reads CATSASVNEQFF. CDR3 sequence (DNA): TGTGCCACCAGTGCTAGCGTCAATGAGCAGTTCTTC.

This clonotype was detected many times. The V gene is TRBV28, the J gene TRBJ2-7; 8 bases match TRBD2. The CDR3 is 15 amino acids. Germline trimming cut 1 base from V and 3 bases from J; bases unmatched to any gene: 5. In germline, CDR1 is MDHEN, CDR2 SYDVKM. In nucleotides, the CDR3 is TGTGCCAGCAGTTTATCTAGCGGGCGTCTCTACGAGCAGTACTTC. Protein product: CASSLSSGRLYEQYF. The full variable domain, with the rest looked up from reference TRBV28 and TRBJ2-7, is DVKVTQSSRYLVKRTGEKVFLECVQDMDHENMFWYRQDPGLGLRLIYFSYDVKMKEKGDIPEGYSVSREKKERFSLILESASTNQTSMYLCASSLSSGRLYEQYFGPGTRLTVT.

This clonotype was seen ten or more times. The chain couples TRBV6-2 or TRBV6-3 to TRBJ1-2; no reliable D call. CDR1 and CDR2 from the germline V gene are MNHEY and SVGEGT. Trimming shortened V by 5 bases and J by 4 bases, and 8 bases separated the two germline ends. This CDR3 spans 12 amino acids. CDR3 sequence reads: CASSRTLYGYTF. The DNA for the CDR3 is TGTGCCAGCAGTCGGACCCTCTATGGCTACACCTTC.

This clonotype was counted at least ten times. The chain recombines TRBV30 with TRBJ2-7, with D unresolved. Looked up from germline, CDR1 is GTSNPN and CDR2 is SVGIG (reference sequence). The V gene lost 2 bases and the J gene lost 0 bases, with 5 bases spanning the gap. The CDR3 length is 12 residues. The CDR3 DNA sequence: TGTGCCTGGAGTTTGAGCTCCTACGAGCAGTACTTC. It translates to CAWSLSSYEQYF.

This clonotype was seen more than once but under ten times. CDR3 DNA sequence: TGTGCCAGCTCACCGGAGGAGAGGAAGGCCAAAAACATTCAGTACTTC. This codes for CASSPEERKAKNIQYF. The V gene is TRBV18, the J gene TRBJ2-4; D may be TRBD2 (5 bases). Germline V gene data show CDR1 as KGHSH and CDR2 as LQKENI. The V and J ends lost 3 bases and 1 base respectively, with 13 bases between them. CDR3 length: 16 residues.

There are many counts of this clonotype. The CDR3 region has the DNA TGTGCCAGCAGTCCCTACAGGGGGCACAACGAGCAGTACTTC. Encoded protein: CASSPYRGHNEQYF. The chain has TRBV27 and TRBJ2-7; TRBD1 aligns across 9 bases. The CDR3 consists of 14 residues. Looked up from germline, CDR1 is MNHEY and CDR2 is SMNVEV (reference sequence). The trim removed 5 bases at V and 5 bases at J, leaving 7 bases unmatched.

There are many counts of this clonotype. This chain links TRBV20-1 with TRBJ2-7; D is perhaps TRBD2 (6 bases). Germline V gene lookup returns CDR1 DFQATT and CDR2 SNEGSKA (reference sequence). This CDR3 is 17 amino acids long. Trimming removed 0 bases from V and 4 bases from J, with 22 bases in between. This CDR3 reads CSAREPPVGGKTYEQYF. The CDR3 DNA reads as TGCAGTGCTAGAGAACCACCGGTCGGGGGAAAGACTTACGAGCAGTACTTC.

This clonotype was counted ten times or more. The CDR3 DNA sequence: TGCGCCAGCAGTCCCAGGGGACTAGCGGGAGGGCCAGTTACGCAGTATTTT. Residues: CASSPRGLAGGPVTQYF. V gene TRBV23-1 combines with J gene TRBJ2-3, with 16 bases lining up with TRBD2. TRBV23-1 is sorted into the ORF group, with uncertain function. CDR3 size: 17 residues. V was pared by 4 bases and J by 8 bases, with 9 bases of the junction left unmatched.

The chain is built from TRBV6-2 or TRBV6-3 and TRBJ2-7; 9 bases line up with TRBD1. The junction had 3 bases not matched to a gene; V was cut back by 6 bases and J by 3 bases. The CDR3 extends over 13 amino acids. Germline assignment: CDR1 MNHEY and CDR2 SVGEGT. CDR3 DNA: TGTGCCAGCAGGGGGACAGGGAGCTACGAGCAGTACTTC. Encoded protein: CASRGTGSYEQYF.

The sample holds many counts of this clonotype. The rearrangement links TRBV10-3 to TRBJ1-4; no reliable D call. V shed 3 bases and J shed 5 bases, with 4 bases lying between them. Germline V gene data show CDR1 as ENHRY and CDR2 as SYGVKD. The CDR3 contains 12 residues. CDR3 DNA sequence: TGTGCCATCAGTGATAAGAATGAAAAACTGTTTTTT. Translated, it gives CAISDKNEKLFF.

This clonotype occurred many times. J is TRBJ1-1 and V is TRBV12-3 or TRBV12-4; weak D call: TRBD1 (5 bases). CDR3 length equals 13 residues. V lost 5 bases and J 10 bases, leaving 17 bases between the germline ends. CDR3 DNA sequence: TGTGCCAGCAGTCTCCTGGTGTGGGGGGGAGCTTTCTTT. Translation: CASSLLVWGGAFF.

This clonotype was recorded a few times. This chain uses TRBV5-1 with TRBJ2-1, with D unclear. Per germline, CDR1 SGHRS and CDR2 YFSETQ. The CDR3 covers 17 residues. With 3 bases removed from V and 0 bases from J, the gap between germline ends came to 16 bases. The CDR3 DNA reads as TGCGCCAGCAGCTGGCGACCCAACCCGAGCTCCTACAATGAGCAGTTCTTC. Its translation: CASSWRPNPSSYNEQFF.

This clonotype was observed at least ten times. The chain carries TRBV6-1 and TRBJ2-3, with 12 bases aligning to TRBD2. The length of the CDR3 is 15 residues. Trimming removed 2 bases from V and 4 bases from J; junction bases left unmatched: 1. CDR1 and CDR2 from the germline V gene are MNHNS and SASEGT. The CDR3: CASSELAGGPDTQYF. CDR3 DNA: TGTGCCAGCAGTGAACTAGCGGGAGGGCCAGATACGCAGTATTTT.

This clonotype was detected ten times or more. V is TRBV10-3 and J is TRBJ2-5, with 14 nucleotides matching TRBD2. CDR3 length: 15 amino acids. The germline V gene encodes CDR1 ENHRY and CDR2 SYGVKD. V lost 6 bases, J lost 4 bases, and 4 bases stayed unmatched. As DNA, the CDR3 is TGTGCCATCAGCCCGGGACTAGCGGGGGTAGAGACCCAGTACTTC. Its protein is CAISPGLAGVETQYF.

This clonotype was found many times. One junction end disagrees with the germline gene, perhaps due to a read error. The V gene is TRBV5-6, the J gene TRBJ2-7, with TRBD2 identical over 10 bases. Germline CDR1 and CDR2: SGHDT and YYEEEE. The CDR3 contains 14 residues. The CDR3 spells CASSLIGTSAPWNF. The CDR3 bases are TGTGCCAGCAGCTTGATCGGGACTAGCGCTCCCTGGAACTTC.

The chain joins TRBV29-1 to TRBJ2-5, with 10 bases fitting TRBD1. V gave up 4 bases and J gave up 10 bases; unmatched junction bases: 12. This CDR3 is built from 14 residues. Per the germline V gene, CDR1 is SQVTM and CDR2 is ANQGSEA. The CDR3 bases are TGCAGCGTTGTCCTGGGACAGGGGCCCCTAATCCAGTACTTC. This encodes CSVVLGQGPLIQYF.

As to this clonotype: A read error may be the cause here, since a much bigger clone is one base away. V gene TRBV7-2 combines with J gene TRBJ2-1, with D maybe TRBD2 (7 bases). Germline values: CDR1 SGHTA, CDR2 FQGNSA. The CDR3 contains 15 residues. With 1 base removed from V and 7 bases from J, the gap between germline ends came to 14 bases. Here the CDR3 DNA reads TGTGCCAGCAGCTTAGAGAGGGGGGGCTGGAATGAGCAGTTCTTC. Its translation is CASSLERGGWNEQFF.

This clonotype was picked up many times. The chain recombines TRBV19 with TRBJ2-1, with D possibly called TRBD1 or TRBD2 (6 bases each). Trimming left V 1 base short and J 2 bases short, with 12 bases between. This CDR3 spans 16 amino acids. Germline CDR1 is LNHDA and CDR2 is SQIVND (reference sequence). The CDR3 DNA reads TGTGCCAGTAGTATAGCCTCGGGGGCCCCCTACAATGAGCAGTTCTTC. Protein sequence: CASSIASGAPYNEQFF.